These T cell receptor beta chains were read from a single sample in a study of T cell responses to AZD1222 COVID-19 vaccine. Libraries were prepared by immunoSEQ multiplex PCR; TCRdb keeps only in-frame clonotypes and omits some of them. The sample records about 150,000 clones, approximately 86% being singletons. Sequences were derived from peripheral blood, sampled on day 0 of AZD1222 vaccination. The receptors shown here come from an adult in good health. Both conserved end residues are part of each CDR3. A D gene is named only where the DNA matches it firmly. Only part of the rows carry a size: once, few, many, or a class if the clone is expanded.

v_gene,abundance,j_gene,d_gene,CDR3nt,CDR3aa
TRBV27,NA,TRBJ2-7,TRBD2,TGTGCCAGCAGTTTATCCAGCGGGACGTACTACGAGCAGTACTTC,CASSLSSGTYYEQYF
TRBV13,NA,TRBJ1-1,TRBD1,TGTGCCAGCAGCTGGGACAGCACCAACACTGAAGCTTTCTTT,CASSWDSTNTEAFF
TRBV28,once,TRBJ2-7,TRBD1,TGTGCCAGCAGTTTTCGTGGACAGGTCCTCTACGAGCAGTACTTC,CASSFRGQVLYEQYF
TRBV28,NA,TRBJ2-7,NA,TGTGCCAGCAGTTTTACTGGGACCCACTCCTACGAGCAGTACTTC,CASSFTGTHSYEQYF
TRBV7-6,once,TRBJ2-5,NA,TGTGCCAGCAGCCCCGAAGTAGCGGTTCAAGAGACCCAGTACTTC,CASSPEVAVQETQYF
TRBV7-8,NA,TRBJ2-1,NA,TGTGCCAGCAGCCCGAGGCATGAGCAGTTCTTC,CASSPRHEQFF
TRBV5-1,NA,TRBJ1-2,NA,TGCGCCAGCAGCTCCAGTAGTAGGGGAGGGAGACGTGGCTACACCTTC,CASSSSSRGGRRGYTF
TRBV7-9,few,TRBJ1-2,TRBD1,TGTGCCAGCAGCAACAGGGGGAACTATGGCTACACCTTC,CASSNRGNYGYTF
TRBV10-3,NA,TRBJ2-7,TRBD2,TGTGCCATCAGGGTAGCGGGAACGGGAGAGCAGTACTTC,CAIRVAGTGEQYF
TRBV6-1,NA,TRBJ1-2,NA,TGTGCCAGCAGTGAAGTGGCTGTCAGGGATGACTATGGCTACACCTTC,CASSEVAVRDDYGYTF
TRBV18,NA,TRBJ1-1,NA,TGTGCCAGCTCACCAACAGGGACCCTGAACACTGAAGCTTTCTTT,CASSPTGTLNTEAFF
TRBV12-3/TRBV12-4,NA,TRBJ1-2,NA,TGTGCCAGCAGTCCCCAGCGGATTCATGGCTACACCTTC,CASSPQRIHGYTF
TRBV30,few,TRBJ2-7,TRBD2,TGTGCCTGGAGCGAGGGACTAGCGGGCATCTACGAGCAGTACTTC,CAWSEGLAGIYEQYF
TRBV7-3,NA,TRBJ2-1,TRBD2,TGTGCCAGCAGCCCACCAGGACTAGCGGGAGGGTATGATGAGCAGTTCTTC,CASSPPGLAGGYDEQFF